The 26 T cell receptor beta chains presented below share a single source sample, sequenced in a study of control samples from healthy donors and cancer patients. This table comes from immunoSEQ multiplex PCR, and its TCRdb copy is limited to in-frame clones, with some not included. Among 85,000 to 100,000 clones listed, approximately 95% were seen once. What was sequenced was blood. The receptors derive from a man between 18 and 29 years old in good health.

The V gene is TRBV15, the J gene TRBJ2-1; perhaps D is TRBD1 or TRBD2 (5 bases each). Germline CDR1 LNHNV, CDR2 YYDKDF (reference sequence). This CDR3 comprises 15 residues. Trimming took 3 bases from V and 7 from J, leaving 16 bases between them. The CDR3 coding sequence is TGTGCCACCAGCAGCGCCCGGGACCGAACAAATGAGCAGTTCTTC. Residues: CATSSARDRTNEQFF.

The V call is TRBV7-2, the J call TRBJ1-5; TRBD1 matches at 9 bases. Germline CDR1 SGHTA, CDR2 FQGNSA. The CDR3 covers 16 residues. V dropped 4 bases and J dropped 4; count of bases not matched to a gene: 8. In DNA form, the CDR3 reads TGTGCCAGCAGCTGGAGCGGACAGGGGTCGAATCAGCCCCAGCATTTT. It translates to CASSWSGQGSNQPQHF.

As for this clone: This same CDR3 is encoded by further DNA sequences in the sample. The chain joins TRBV6-4 to TRBJ2-3, with 7 positions matching TRBD1. The trim removed 0 bases at V and 3 bases at J, leaving 0 bases unmatched. CDR1 and CDR2 (germline): MRHNA, SNTAGT. The CDR3 has 14 residues. This chain's CDR3 is CASSDSTGTDTQYF. The CDR3 DNA sequence: TGTGCCAGCAGTGACTCGACAGGGACAGATACGCAGTATTTT.

The V gene is TRBV19, the J gene TRBJ2-3, with TRBD2 identical over 11 bases. This CDR3 is 16 amino acids long. Germline V gene data show CDR1 as LNHDA and CDR2 as SQIVND (reference sequence). V shed 9 bases and J 4 bases; nucleotides not matched to a gene: 12. CDR3 in amino acids: CASQPSGLAEADTQYF. CDR3 coding DNA: TGTGCCAGCCAACCCTCGGGACTAGCGGAGGCAGATACGCAGTATTTT.

The V gene is TRBV11-2, the J gene TRBJ1-5, with D maybe TRBD1 (5 bases). The CDR3 is 18 amino acids. The germline CDR1 and CDR2 sequences are SGHAT and FQNNGV. The V and J ends lost 8 bases and 2 bases respectively, with 25 bases between them. The CDR3 loop reads CASSPWAGLWGGNQPQHF. CDR3 sequence (DNA): TGTGCCAGCTCCCCGTGGGCCGGCTTATGGGGCGGCAATCAGCCCCAGCATTTT. Together with reference TRBV11-2 and TRBJ1-5, the CDR3 gives the full variable domain: EAGVAQSPRYKIIEKRQSVAFWCNPISGHATLYWYQQILGQGPKLLIQFQNNGVVDDSQLPKDRFSAERLKGVDSTLKIQPAKLEDSAVYLCASSPWAGLWGGNQPQHFGDGTRLSIL.

CDR3 nucleotide sequence: TGTGCCAGCTCCCTCAATAGGAGGCGGGGAAATTCACCCCTCCACTTT. Protein: CASSLNRRRGNSPLHF. The genes are TRBV18 and TRBJ1-6, with D hard to call. V was clipped by 6 bases and J by 7 bases, with 19 bases between them. The CDR3 spans 16 residues. Per germline, CDR1 KGHSH and CDR2 LQKENI. Complete variable domain (other parts from reference TRBV18 and TRBJ1-6): NAGVMQNPRHLVRRRGQEARLRCSPMKGHSHVYWYRQLPEEGLKFMVYLQKENIIDESGMPKERFSAEFPKEGPSILRIQQVVRGDSAAYFCASSLNRRRGNSPLHFGNGTRLTVT.

The gene calls are TRBV3-1 (or the pseudogene TRBV3-2) and TRBJ1-1, with D unresolved. Trimming left V 1 base short and J 5 bases short, with 5 bases between. The CDR3 is 12 residues long. CDR1 LGHDT and CDR2 YNNKEL come from the germline V gene (reference sequence). The CDR3: CASSQGATEAFF. In DNA, the CDR3 is TGTGCCAGCAGCCAAGGGGCAACTGAAGCTTTCTTT.

The chain links TRBV18 to TRBJ2-7; 9 bases map to TRBD2. The CDR3 totals 17 residues. The germline gives CDR1 KGHSH, CDR2 LQKENI. V dropped 3 bases and J dropped 0; count of bases not matched to a gene: 9. The CDR3 here is CASSPLRSGRSSYEQYF. The CDR3 DNA sequence: TGTGCCAGCTCACCTCTGAGGAGCGGGAGGAGCTCCTACGAGCAGTACTTC. Full variable domain (rest looked up from reference TRBV18 and TRBJ2-7): NAGVMQNPRHLVRRRGQEARLRCSPMKGHSHVYWYRQLPEEGLKFMVYLQKENIIDESGMPKERFSAEFPKEGPSILRIQQVVRGDSAAYFCASSPLRSGRSSYEQYFGPGTRLTVT.

The sample holds one count of this clone. V gene TRBV4-2 combines with J gene TRBJ1-2, with D perhaps TRBD1 (5 bases). In germline, CDR1 is LGHNA, CDR2 YNFKEQ. The CDR3 has 17 residues. V was clipped by 2 bases and J by 6 bases, with 22 bases between them. CDR3 loop: CASSQPMAFGGNDGYTF. The DNA of the CDR3 is TGTGCCAGCAGCCAACCTATGGCATTTGGGGGGAACGATGGCTACACCTTC.

CDR3 sequence (DNA): TGTGCCAGCAGTTACCAGGGATTCATGAACACTGAAGCTTTCTTT. This gives the protein CASSYQGFMNTEAFF. The V and J genes are TRBV6-5 and TRBJ1-1, with D perhaps TRBD1 (5 bases). CDR1 and CDR2 (germline): MNHEY, SVGAGI. This CDR3 has 15 amino acids. Trimming left V 2 bases short and J 0 bases short, with 10 bases between.

In its sample, this clone was seen once. The rearrangement links TRBV29-1 to TRBJ1-2, with D hard to call. Germline V gene data show CDR1 as SQVTM and CDR2 as ANQGSEA. Trimming stripped 1 base from V and 8 bases from J, with 26 bases between. The CDR3 consists of 17 residues. DNA for the CDR3: TGCAGCGTTGAAGGGGAGGGTGTCGGCATCCGTGCCTGGGGCTACACCTTC. The encoded protein is CSVEGEGVGIRAWGYTF.

J is TRBJ2-1 and V is TRBV19; D remains ambiguous. The CDR3 runs to 13 residues. The germline gives CDR1 LNHDA, CDR2 SQIVND (reference sequence). V shed 7 bases and J shed 1 base, with 8 bases lying between them. CDR3 sequence (DNA): TGTGCCAGTATGGCGGAGTCCTACAATGAGCAGTTCTTC. Protein product: CASMAESYNEQFF.

V gene TRBV18 combines with J gene TRBJ2-7; D perhaps matches TRBD2 (5 bases). The CDR3 spans 13 residues. Looked up from germline, CDR1 is KGHSH and CDR2 is LQKENI. V was clipped by 0 bases and J by 4 bases, with 7 bases between them. The CDR3 spells CASSPPGAYEQYF. The CDR3 coding sequence is TGTGCCAGCTCACCACCGGGAGCATACGAGCAGTACTTC.

The V call is TRBV3-1 (or the pseudogene TRBV3-2), the J call TRBJ2-7; D unresolved. CDR3 length equals 13 residues. Trimming cost V 6 bases and J 3 bases, with 12 bases left between them. CDR1 and CDR2 from the germline V gene are LGHDT and YNNKEL (reference sequence). CDR3 coding DNA: TGTGCCAGCAGTTCGAGAGTAAACTACGAGCAGTACTTC. Residues: CASSSRVNYEQYF.

The J gene is TRBJ1-1, the V gene TRBV15, with 8 bases that match TRBD1. The CDR3 runs 15 residues. Germline V gene sequence: CDR1 LNHNV, CDR2 YYDKDF (reference sequence). The V segment lost 2 bases and the J segment 5 bases; nucleotides outside the gene matches: 7. This CDR3 is CATSRWDRKGTEAFF. CDR3 nucleotide sequence: TGTGCCACCAGCAGATGGGACAGGAAAGGGACTGAAGCTTTCTTT.

A single count supports this clone. The chain recombines TRBV15 with TRBJ1-4, with unresolved D. Trimming cost V 1 base and J 0 bases, with 6 bases left between them. Germline values: CDR1 LNHNV, CDR2 YYDKDF (reference sequence). The CDR3 is 15 residues long. The CDR3 DNA sequence: TGTGCCACCAGCAGAGGAACGACAACTAATGAAAAACTGTTTTTT. Protein: CATSRGTTTNEKLFF.

This clone was seen a single time. This sequence joins TRBV5-5 and TRBJ1-2; the D is unclear. In germline, CDR1 is SGHKS, CDR2 YYEKEE (reference sequence). This CDR3 contains 15 residues. Trimming left V 4 bases short and J 5 bases short, with 18 bases between. The CDR3 protein is CASSLGSGPLYGYTF. The CDR3 nucleotides are TGTGCCAGCAGCCTGGGCTCGGGCCCTCTATATGGCTACACCTTC.

The rearrangement joins TRBV2 to TRBJ2-4; 11 positions match TRBD1. V trimming: 7 bases; J trimming: 4 bases; junction bases outside the gene matches: 12. The V gene's germline CDR1 is SNHLY and CDR2 FYNNEI. The CDR3 totals 17 residues. The CDR3 sequence: CASKGQGALGFKNIQYF. CDR3 DNA: TGTGCCAGCAAAGGACAGGGGGCTCTAGGGTTTAAAAACATTCAGTACTTC.

V and J are TRBV2 and TRBJ2-3; 7 positions agree with TRBD2. Germline V lookup: CDR1 SNHLY, CDR2 FYNNEI. The length of the CDR3 is 16 residues. V was pared by 7 bases and J by 2 bases, with 12 bases of the junction left unmatched. CDR3 sequence (DNA): TGTGCCAGCACCCCAGGACTAGTCAGCCACACAGATACGCAGTATTTT. It codes for CASTPGLVSHTDTQYF. The full variable domain, with the rest looked up from reference TRBV2 and TRBJ2-3, is EPEVTQTPSHQVTQMGQEVILRCVPISNHLYFYWYRQILGQKVEFLVSFYNNEISEKSEIFDDQFSVERPDGSNFTLKIRSTKLEDSAMYFCASTPGLVSHTDTQYFGPGTRLTVL.

This sequence joins TRBV4-1 and TRBJ2-1, with D possibly matching TRBD1 (6 bases). Germline V CDR1 and CDR2: MGHRA, YSYEKL. V lost 0 bases to trimming and J lost 5 bases, with 14 bases between them. The CDR3 covers 16 residues. CDR3 region: CASSQEQGRKDNEQFF. In DNA form, the CDR3 reads TGCGCCAGCAGCCAAGAACAGGGTAGAAAAGACAATGAGCAGTTCTTC.

V usage is TRBV9 and J usage is TRBJ2-3, with TRBD1 matching 7 bases. This CDR3 has 17 residues. V shed 0 bases, J shed 6 bases, and the junction held 13 bases outside the gene matches. CDR1 is SGDLS, CDR2 YYNGEE, per germline. The CDR3 nucleotides read TGTGCCAGCAGCGTAGCGGGGACAGACCAGATACGGGATACGCAGTATTTT. Encoded protein: CASSVAGTDQIRDTQYF. The full variable domain, with the rest looked up from reference TRBV9 and TRBJ2-3, is DSGVTQTPKHLITATGQRVTLRCSPRSGDLSVYWYQQSLDQGLQFLIQYYNGEERAKGNILERFSAQQFPDLHSELNLSSLELGDSALYFCASSVAGTDQIRDTQYFGPGTRLTVL.

The rearrangement uses TRBV27 and TRBJ1-6, with 9 bases aligning to TRBD1. CDR3 length equals 18 residues. Trimming removed 3 bases from V and 10 bases from J; junction bases left unmatched: 16. Germline-derived CDR1 and CDR2 are MNHEY and SMNVEV (reference sequence). This CDR3 is CASSFLPGQGSRGSPLHF. The CDR3 bases are TGTGCCAGCAGTTTCCTTCCGGGACAGGGATCACGGGGATCACCCCTCCACTTT.

This chain joins TRBV3-1 (or the pseudogene TRBV3-2) and TRBJ1-4, with D perhaps matching TRBD1 (5 bases). CDR1 is LGHDT, CDR2 YNNKEL, per germline (reference sequence). With 2 bases removed from V and 3 bases from J, the gap between germline ends came to 13 bases. The CDR3 is 16 residues long. The CDR3 is CASSQSSRGPNEKLFF. CDR3 in DNA: TGTGCCAGCAGCCAATCCTCAAGGGGACCTAATGAAAAACTGTTTTTT.

The J gene is TRBJ2-1, the V gene TRBV6-5; D is perhaps TRBD2 (6 bases). Germline CDR1 is MNHEY and CDR2 is SVGAGI. V was trimmed by 2 bases and J by 8 bases, leaving 16 bases between them. The CDR3 is 15 amino acids. CDR3 sequence: CASSYGTAGSHEQFF. CDR3 DNA sequence: TGTGCCAGCAGTTACGGGACCGCGGGGAGTCATGAGCAGTTCTTC.

The gene calls are TRBV4-3 and TRBJ1-2; TRBD1 is a possible D gene (5 bases). V lost 8 bases to trimming and J lost 6 bases, with 25 bases between them. The CDR3 totals 16 residues. Per germline, CDR1 LGHNA and CDR2 YSLEER. The CDR3 DNA is TGCGCCAGCCGGCCCCAGCGTGTGATGGCAGGGAATGGCTACACCTTC. This gives the protein CASRPQRVMAGNGYTF.

The chain employs TRBV3-1 (or the pseudogene TRBV3-2) and TRBJ1-5; 7 bases line up with TRBD1. CDR1 is LGHDT and CDR2 is YNNKEL in the germline V gene (reference sequence). V lost 0 bases to trimming and J lost 4 bases; unmatched junction nucleotides: 6. This CDR3 is 16 amino acids long. The CDR3 region has the DNA TGTGCCAGCAGCCAAGATAGAGGGACAGCAAATCAGCCCCAGCATTTT. Translated, it gives CASSQDRGTANQPQHF.